Below, 27 T cell receptor beta chains from the same sample are listed, as sequenced in a study of cytomegalovirus exposure and HLA in healthy donors. The PCR contained 60 Vbeta and 13 Jbeta primers. The assay was immunoSEQ multiplex PCR, and TCRdb's table has in-frame clones only and misses some. The sample holds roughly 200,000 clones, about 80% seen once. The sequencing input was PBMCs. Source of these receptors: a woman under 40 in good health and CMV-seronegative.

This clone is large (0.1 to 1%) within its sample. The chain couples TRBV27 to TRBJ2-7; 8 nucleotides match TRBD1. Germline CDR1 and CDR2: MNHEY and SMNVEV (reference sequence). The junction had 8 bases not matched to a gene; V was cut back by 0 bases and J by 4 bases. The CDR3 runs 16 residues. The CDR3 nucleotides are TGTGCCAGCAGTTTATCAAGAACAGGGGGTTGGTACGAGCAGTACTTC. The encoded protein is CASSLSRTGGWYEQYF.

The chain links TRBV7-8 to TRBJ2-2, with 8 bases lining up with TRBD1. Germline V CDR1 and CDR2: SGHVS, FQNEAQ. CDR3 length: 16 amino acids. Germline trimming cut 6 bases from V and 1 base from J; bases unmatched to any gene: 7. CDR3 residues: CASSFTGTGNTGELFF. CDR3 bases: TGTGCCAGCAGTTTTACCGGGACAGGGAACACCGGGGAGCTGTTTTTT.

This sequence joins TRBV28 and TRBJ2-3; D possibly corresponds to TRBD1 (5 bases). The CDR3 runs to 15 residues. Germline V gene data show CDR1 as MDHEN and CDR2 as SYDVKM. V shed 3 bases and J shed 1 base, with 11 bases lying between them. The CDR3: CASSFPREGTDTQYF. DNA for the CDR3: TGTGCCAGCAGTTTCCCCAGGGAAGGCACAGATACGCAGTATTTT.

This rearrangement joins TRBV28 to TRBJ2-2; 13 nucleotides align to TRBD2. The J segment lost 8 bases and the V segment lost 1 base, leaving 10 bases of the junction unmatched. This CDR3 comprises 18 residues. In germline, CDR1 is MDHEN, CDR2 SYDVKM. In DNA form, the CDR3 reads TGTGCCAGCAGTTTATTTGCCCGGACTAGCGGGAGTCGAGGGGAGCTGTTTTTT. This translates into CASSLFARTSGSRGELFF.

This sequence joins TRBV5-1 and TRBJ1-1, with 8 bases aligning to TRBD1. V was clipped by 2 bases and J by 5 bases; unmatched bases: 8. Germline-derived CDR1 and CDR2 are SGHRS and YFSETQ. CDR3 length equals 15 residues. The DNA of the CDR3 is TGCGCCAGCAGCTTAGGACAGGGCCAGGGAACTGAAGCTTTCTTT. Protein: CASSLGQGQGTEAFF.

V gene TRBV18 combines with J gene TRBJ2-2; D is possibly TRBD1 (6 bases). The CDR3 has 16 residues. Germline V gene data show CDR1 as KGHSH and CDR2 as LQKENI. V was shortened by 3 bases and J by 0 bases, with 11 bases between the two germline ends. The CDR3 bases are TGTGCCAGCTCACCCAAGGACAGTTCGAACACCGGGGAGCTGTTTTTT. Amino acids: CASSPKDSSNTGELFF.

This sequence joins TRBV5-1 and TRBJ1-4; 7 nucleotides line up with TRBD1. V dropped 0 bases and J dropped 6; count of bases not matched to a gene: 5. CDR1 and CDR2 (germline): SGHRS, YFSETQ. The CDR3 spans 15 residues. CDR3 coding DNA: TGCGCCAGCAGCTTGGAAGGCAGGGGGGATGAAAAACTGTTTTTT. Protein product: CASSLEGRGDEKLFF. The variable domain in full, with the rest retrieved from reference TRBV5-1 and TRBJ1-4, is KAGVTQTPRYLIKTRGQQVTLSCSPISGHRSVSWYQQTPGQGLQFLFEYFSETQRNKGNFPGRFSGRQFSNSRSEMNVSTLELGDSALYLCASSLEGRGDEKLFFGSGTQLSVL.

The genes are TRBV10-3 and TRBJ2-5; D is unclear. Looked up from germline, CDR1 is ENHRY and CDR2 is SYGVKD. The CDR3 is 13 amino acids. With 4 bases removed from V and 2 bases from J, the gap between germline ends came to 8 bases. DNA for the CDR3: TGTGCCATCAGTGTGAACTTTCAAGAGACCCAGTACTTC. The encoded protein is CAISVNFQETQYF.

The chain joins TRBV7-2 to TRBJ1-5; D remains ambiguous. Per germline, CDR1 SGHTA and CDR2 FQGNSA. The CDR3 has 13 amino acids. Trimming stripped 5 bases from V and 10 bases from J, with 15 bases between. The CDR3 sequence: CASSLGWYEPQHF. The DNA of the CDR3 is TGTGCCAGCAGCCTCGGGTGGTATGAACCCCAGCATTTT.

A few counts support this clone. The chain uses TRBV6-5 and TRBJ1-1; D gene uncertain. Trimming pared 6 bases from V and 1 base from J, leaving 9 bases between. Germline V gene lookup returns CDR1 MNHEY and CDR2 SVGAGI. The CDR3 contains 13 residues. This CDR3 is CASRVWQNTEAFF. CDR3 sequence (DNA): TGTGCCAGCAGGGTTTGGCAGAACACTGAAGCTTTCTTT.

This clone was picked up a small number of times. The chain recombines TRBV19 with TRBJ1-2; D gene unclear. Trimming removed 7 bases at V and 1 base at J, with 10 bases between. The CDR3 totals 13 residues. Germline assignment: CDR1 LNHDA and CDR2 SQIVND (reference sequence). CDR3 residues: CASTPGSNYGYTF. For the CDR3, the DNA is TGTGCCAGTACCCCCGGGAGTAACTATGGCTACACCTTC.

This chain connects TRBV5-8 to TRBJ2-6, with 8 bases fitting TRBD2. The CDR3 runs to 16 residues. The V and J ends lost 4 bases and 0 bases, in that order; junction bases with no gene match: 3. In germline, CDR1 is SGHTS, CDR2 YDEGEE. As DNA, the CDR3 is TGTGCCAGCAGCCGGGAGGGATACTCTGGGGCCAACGTCCTGACTTTC. The encoded protein is CASSREGYSGANVLTF.

Here the CDR3 DNA reads TGTGCCAGCGGCCCGGGGGGGGCCCCATCCTACGAGCAGTACTTC. This sequence encodes CASGPGGAPSYEQYF. This chain links TRBV7-2 with TRBJ2-7; 8 bases line up with TRBD2. Germline CDR1 reads SGHTA; CDR2 reads FQGNSA. Trimming removed 8 bases from V and 1 base from J; junction bases left unmatched: 10. The CDR3 runs 15 residues.

V gene TRBV2 combines with J gene TRBJ2-5, with TRBD2 identical over 9 bases. Germline assignment: CDR1 SNHLY and CDR2 FYNNEI. The CDR3 contains 15 residues. The V and J ends lost 7 bases and 4 bases, in that order; junction bases with no gene match: 10. The CDR3 DNA reads as TGTGCCAGCATATCCGCCTATAGCGGGAGAGAGACCCAGTACTTC. It codes for CASISAYSGRETQYF.

The V gene is TRBV6-5, the J gene TRBJ1-2; D gene unclear. The CDR3 length is 13 residues. Per germline, CDR1 MNHEY and CDR2 SVGAGI. V shed 4 bases and J shed 3 bases, with 9 bases lying between them. CDR3 amino acids: CASSSREDYGYTF. The CDR3 DNA reads as TGTGCCAGCAGTTCCCGGGAGGACTATGGCTACACCTTC.

This clone was found a few times. In the same sample, other DNA sequences code for this CDR3. The J gene is TRBJ2-7, the V gene TRBV5-6; possible D gene TRBD1, 5 bases. Per germline, CDR1 SGHDT and CDR2 YYEEEE. The CDR3 extends over 11 amino acids. V dropped 0 bases and J dropped 7 bases, with 5 bases sitting between them. CDR3 bases: TGTGCCAGCAGCTTGGCAGGGGAGCAGTACTTC. Protein sequence: CASSLAGEQYF.

This chain connects TRBV7-8 to TRBJ2-5, with TRBD1 as a possible D gene (6 bases). CDR3 length: 14 residues. Germline loops: CDR1 SGHVS, CDR2 FQNEAQ. Trimming cost V 3 bases and J 5 bases, with 13 bases left between them. The CDR3 loop is CASSLGAMWETQYF. CDR3 sequence (DNA): TGTGCCAGCAGCTTGGGGGCCATGTGGGAGACCCAGTACTTC.

In regard to this clone: This sample also contains other DNA sequences that code for the same CDR3. V usage is TRBV2 and J usage is TRBJ1-2, with D maybe TRBD1 (5 bases). The CDR3 spans 13 residues. Germline V CDR1 and CDR2: SNHLY, FYNNEI. V lost 2 bases and J 4 bases, leaving 8 bases between the germline ends. Here the CDR3 DNA reads TGTGCCAGCAGTGAACAGGGCCTCTATGGCTACACCTTC. Translation gives CASSEQGLYGYTF.

This chain joins TRBV7-2 and TRBJ1-1; TRBD1 is a possible D gene (6 bases). Germline loops: CDR1 SGHTA, CDR2 FQGNSA. V was clipped by 5 bases and J by 4 bases, with 14 bases between them. This CDR3 contains 14 residues. The CDR3 sequence is CASSPRGWGTEAFF. Written as DNA, the CDR3 is TGTGCCAGCAGCCCGAGGGGGTGGGGCACTGAAGCTTTCTTT.

This rearrangement joins TRBV9 to TRBJ2-3; D perhaps matches TRBD1 (5 bases). This CDR3 is built from 13 residues. The V and J ends lost 3 bases and 8 bases respectively, with 13 bases between them. Germline lookup yields CDR1 SGDLS and CDR2 YYNGEE. CDR3 in DNA: TGTGCCAGCAGCGGGGGCCCACAGCCTACGCAGTATTTT. It encodes CASSGGPQPTQYF.

This clone appeared a single time. The V gene is TRBV6-1, the J gene TRBJ1-5, with D unresolved. CDR3 size: 14 residues. Deletions cut 6 bases from V and 0 bases from J, with 9 bases between. Germline V gene data show CDR1 as MNHNS and CDR2 as SASEGT. This CDR3 reads CASSAEYSNQPQHF. The CDR3 DNA reads TGTGCCAGCAGCGCGGAGTATAGCAATCAGCCCCAGCATTTT.

The rearrangement joins TRBV5-6 to TRBJ1-3, with D perhaps TRBD1 (6 bases). Trimming pared 2 bases from V and 0 bases from J, leaving 12 bases between. This CDR3 is 16 amino acids long. Germline values: CDR1 SGHDT, CDR2 YYEEEE. The CDR3 protein is CASSFQGSPSGNTIYF. The DNA of the CDR3 is TGTGCCAGCAGCTTCCAGGGGAGCCCCTCTGGAAACACCATATATTTT.

The chain has TRBV19 and TRBJ2-7, with 11 bases that match TRBD1. The CDR3 runs to 15 residues. Germline CDR1 LNHDA, CDR2 SQIVND (reference sequence). Trimming removed 1 base from V and 2 bases from J; junction bases left unmatched: 1. CDR3 coding DNA: TGTGCCAGTAGTATAGTGGGACAGGGGGCCTACGAGCAGTACTTC. Translated, it gives CASSIVGQGAYEQYF.

The chain couples TRBV6-6 to TRBJ1-4, with 10 bases aligning to TRBD1. Germline V gene data show CDR1 as MNHNY and CDR2 as SVGAGI (reference sequence). V trimming: 6 bases; J trimming: 6 bases; junction bases outside the gene matches: 4. The CDR3 has 14 amino acids. The CDR3 coding sequence is TGTGCCAGCAGCAGACAGGGGGCCCATGAAAAACTGTTTTTT. Its translation: CASSRQGAHEKLFF.

In DNA form, the CDR3 reads TGTGCCAGCAGCGCCGGACAGGGGGTTCCGCAGTACTTC. Translated, it gives CASSAGQGVPQYF. The gene calls are TRBV11-3 and TRBJ2-7, with TRBD1 matching 10 bases. Germline assignment: CDR1 SGHNT and CDR2 YENEEA. After removal of 5 bases from V and 9 bases from J, the junction contained 7 bases not matched to a gene. The CDR3 length is 13 residues.

The chain carries TRBV6-1 and TRBJ1-1, with 7 bases that match TRBD1. The CDR3 contains 13 residues. The germline CDR1 and CDR2 sequences are MNHNS and SASEGT. V dropped 6 bases and J dropped 3; count of bases not matched to a gene: 4. The CDR3 protein is CASSYRGHTEAFF. CDR3 nucleotides: TGTGCCAGCAGCTACAGGGGCCACACTGAAGCTTTCTTT.

The J gene is TRBJ1-1, the V gene TRBV5-1; possibly TRBD1 for D (6 bases). The length of the CDR3 is 13 residues. The V end was cut by 4 bases, the J end by 4 bases, with 11 bases between. CDR1 is SGHRS and CDR2 is YFSETQ in the germline V gene. CDR3 sequence reads: CASSQDSSTEAFF. CDR3 DNA sequence: TGCGCCAGCAGCCAGGACAGTTCCACTGAAGCTTTCTTT.